Sequencing of this TCR beta chain was carried out in a study of blood T cell repertoires in COVID-19 (dated by TCRdb to the early 2020s). General notes on the study: Collaborator samples came from the United States, Italy and Spain and covered acute and convalescent phases of COVID-19. The material from the prospective study consisted of cDNA or gDNA derived from T cells, B-cell-depleted T cells, or PBMCs. Subjects who had been exposed to COVID-19, were actively infected with it, or had recovered from it provided the deeply sampled blood TCRbeta repertoires that made up the dataset. The repertoires were released in a freely available public database intended as a resource for research on the immune response to SARS-CoV-2. Samples were obtained from the ongoing ImmuneRACE study (first 160 participants) and from about 1,300 subjects provided by 6 global collaborators. The sample metadata nearly always contained a de-identified subject ID, COVID-19 status, age in years and sex. Where available, HLA class I and class II types were obtained from metadata supplied by the sample provider rather than from assay-based typing.

The investigation overall reported the following: Clinical and demographic metadata were provided uncurated, with the amount varying by source and participant.

CDR1 SGHRS and CDR2 YFSETQ were looked up in the germline V gene. The CDR3 numbers 15 residues from cysteine through phenylalanine. Of all the DNA, just the CDR3 is kept, 45 bases in frame from base 1. In regard to this clone: Its target antigen remains unknown. One end of the junction does not line up with germline, which may come from a read error.

The collaborating institutions used their own protocols to collect whole blood in K2EDTA tubes. For TCRbeta analysis, collaborator samples were shipped as frozen whole blood, as isolated PBMCs, or as DNA extracted from either sample type. The immunoSEQ Assay, a bias-controlled multiplex PCR, was used to amplify TCRbeta CDR3 regions from genomic DNA. Concerning the study's data processing: Nucleated cell counts per sample were estimated from amplification of reference gene primers within the assay. Sequence reads were collapsed and filtered to measure the absolute abundance of every unique TCRbeta CDR3 rearrangement. For each sample, productive Simpson clonality was calculated by taking the square root of Simpson's diversity index across productive rearrangements. The table comes from immuneACCESS by way of TCRdb, which keeps in-frame sequences with V and J called. Part of the clones is missing from these tables; in studies checked, under half for an unresolved V gene and the rest for unknown reasons. V and J calls and clone size are as listed in that table; D and trimming were resolved from the DNA. This sample holds about 100,000 clones; roughly 78% were observed only once. The top ten clonotypes cover approximately 18% of the sample.

The sequence came from an elderly woman with active or convalescent COVID-19. The chain couples TRBV5-1 to TRBJ2-5; 10 bases in between match TRBD2. Material for sequencing was peripheral blood. The sequenced DNA: TGTGCCAGCAGCGTTGCCGGGACTAGCGATGAGACCCAGTACTTC. It specifies CASSVAGTSDETQYF.